These 32 T cell receptor beta chains originate from one sample sequenced in a study of CD4+ T cells in melanoma (dated by TCRdb to 2021 to 2024). The library was generated by the immunoSEQ multiplex PCR assay. TCRdb took this table from immuneACCESS and kept in-frame rearrangements with V and J called. Such tables lack part of the clones; where checked against another copy, unresolved V genes explain under half of the gap, and the rest is unexplained. The sample profile shows 110,000 to 150,000 clones; roughly 91% of them were found once. Less than 2% of the sample is taken by the ten largest. The receptors derive from a human donor with melanoma.

CDR3 region: CASSLGLAGATDGELFF. In DNA, the CDR3 is TGCGCCAGCAGCTTGGGACTAGCGGGGGCTACCGACGGGGAGCTGTTTTTT. The chain combines TRBV5-1 with TRBJ2-2, with TRBD2 identical over 12 bases. Germline CDR1 SGHRS, CDR2 YFSETQ. V was pared by 0 bases and J by 7 bases, with 7 bases of the junction left unmatched. The CDR3 sequence is 17 residues long.

This chain connects TRBV30 to TRBJ1-1, with D unresolved. The CDR3 length is 14 residues. The germline CDR1 and CDR2 sequences are GTSNPN and SVGIG (reference sequence). Trimming pared 1 base from V and 0 bases from J, leaving 9 bases between. The CDR3 loop is CAWSGPTMNTEAFF. The CDR3, as DNA: TGTGCCTGGAGTGGTCCGACAATGAACACTGAAGCTTTCTTT.

The chain joins TRBV5-8 to TRBJ1-5, with D perhaps TRBD1 (5 bases). Between the trimmed V and J ends, which lost 3 bases and 4 bases, there was a span of 17 bases. The germline CDR1 and CDR2 sequences are SGHTS and YDEGEE. The CDR3 consists of 16 residues. The chain's CDR3 is CASSSEPGLINQPQHF. CDR3 in DNA: TGTGCCAGCAGCTCCGAACCGGGACTGATAAATCAGCCCCAGCATTTT.

This chain joins TRBV6-1 and TRBJ1-4; D gene uncertain. Trimming stripped 0 bases from V and 6 bases from J, with 8 bases between. Germline V gene lookup returns CDR1 MNHNS and CDR2 SASEGT. This CDR3 comprises 14 residues. In DNA form, the CDR3 reads TGTGCCAGCAGTGAAGCGGAGCGCGATGAAAAACTGTTTTTT. Translated, it gives CASSEAERDEKLFF.

The chain couples TRBV29-1 to TRBJ1-2; D unclear. CDR1 is SQVTM, CDR2 ANQGSEA, per germline. The CDR3 is made up of 12 amino acids. V shed 3 bases and J shed 4 bases, with 9 bases lying between them. DNA of the CDR3: TGCAGCGTTGAGTTTTACCTCTATGGCTACACCTTC. Encoded protein: CSVEFYLYGYTF.

This rearrangement joins TRBV5-1 to TRBJ1-2; TRBD1 might be the D (5 bases). Germline V lookup: CDR1 SGHRS, CDR2 YFSETQ. There are 13 residues in the CDR3. Trimming shortened V by 4 bases and J by 1 base, and 8 bases separated the two germline ends. The CDR3 DNA sequence: TGCGCCAGCAGCACCGACAGTAACTATGGCTACACCTTC. Its protein product is CASSTDSNYGYTF.

The CDR3 sequence is CASSLGDNAYEQYF. CDR3 DNA sequence: TGTGCCAGCAGCTTGGGGGACAACGCCTACGAGCAGTACTTC. The V call is TRBV5-4, the J call TRBJ2-7, with D perhaps TRBD1 (6 bases). Trimming pared 0 bases from V and 2 bases from J, leaving 9 bases between. The CDR3 has 14 residues. Germline values: CDR1 SGHNT, CDR2 YYREEE (reference sequence).

The J gene is TRBJ2-7, the V gene TRBV5-5, with 9 bases fitting TRBD1. The CDR3 spans 17 residues. V lost 4 bases, J lost 7 bases, and 18 bases stayed unmatched. Germline CDR1 is SGHKS and CDR2 is YYEKEE (reference sequence). The CDR3 DNA follows: TGTGCCAGCAGCCCCGCCCCCGGGACAGGGAGCGGCAGTGAGCAGTACTTC. It encodes CASSPAPGTGSGSEQYF.

The chain recombines TRBV7-2 with TRBJ2-7, with unresolved D. The CDR3 length is 12 residues. CDR1 is SGHTA and CDR2 is FQGNSA in the germline V gene. Deletions cut 5 bases from V and 3 bases from J, with 8 bases between. In nucleotides, the CDR3 is TGTGCCAGCAGCGAGACTGGCTACGAGCAGTACTTC. It codes for CASSETGYEQYF.

V and J are TRBV30 and TRBJ2-2; tentative D call: TRBD1 (6 bases). Germline CDR1 and CDR2: GTSNPN and SVGIG (reference sequence). The CDR3 totals 14 residues. Trimming cost V 2 bases and J 2 bases, with 9 bases left between them. CDR3 loop: CAWSLDSNTGELFF. The CDR3 DNA follows: TGTGCCTGGAGTTTGGACAGTAACACCGGGGAGCTGTTTTTT.

J is TRBJ2-5 and V is TRBV11-2, with D tentatively TRBD1 (5 bases). Germline assignment: CDR1 SGHAT and CDR2 FQNNGV. Trimming took off 1 base at V and 2 bases at J, with 5 bases between the two ends. The CDR3 sequence is 13 residues long. Here the CDR3 reads CASSLGQQETQYF. The CDR3 region has the DNA TGTGCCAGCAGCTTAGGACAGCAAGAGACCCAGTACTTC.

The chain has TRBV6-6 and TRBJ2-1; a weak D match, TRBD1 (6 bases). Trimming left V 5 bases short and J 4 bases short, with 12 bases between. The CDR3 is 14 residues long. Germline loops: CDR1 MNHNY, CDR2 SVGAGI (reference sequence). The CDR3 nucleotides read TGTGCCAGCAGTGTACAGGGCCCGTACAATGAGCAGTTCTTC. It yields the protein CASSVQGPYNEQFF.

This clone was seen just once. The chain is built from TRBV10-1 and TRBJ1-2; 8 bases fit TRBD1. The germline V gene encodes CDR1 WNHNN and CDR2 SYGVQD (reference sequence). The V gene end was trimmed by 6 bases and the J gene end by 3 bases; junction bases not matched to a gene: 3. The CDR3 covers 13 residues. CDR3 DNA: TGCGCCAGCAGCGCGACAGGGGACTATGGCTACACCTTC. Encoded protein: CASSATGDYGYTF.

The rearrangement links TRBV5-1 to TRBJ1-6, with a weak D call TRBD1 (6 bases). Germline CDR1 reads SGHRS; CDR2 reads YFSETQ. The V end was cut by 0 bases, the J end by 0 bases, with 10 bases between. This CDR3 has 17 residues. CDR3 sequence (DNA): TGCGCCAGCAGCTTGGCCTTACAGGGCTCCTATAATTCACCCCTCCACTTT. Its translation is CASSLALQGSYNSPLHF.

The chain is built from TRBV4-1 and TRBJ1-5; 10 bases fit TRBD1. Germline V lookup: CDR1 MGHRA, CDR2 YSYEKL. Trimming took 0 bases from V and 6 from J; bases not matched to a gene: 8. The CDR3 runs 17 residues. This CDR3 is CASSQDLGQGPGQPQHF. CDR3 coding DNA: TGCGCCAGCAGCCAAGATCTGGGACAGGGGCCGGGTCAGCCCCAGCATTTT.

The genes are TRBV9 and TRBJ2-3; D might be TRBD1 or TRBD2, each matching 6 bases. Per the germline V gene, CDR1 is SGDLS and CDR2 is YYNGEE. The CDR3 length is 15 residues. Trimming removed 4 bases at V and 2 bases at J, with 14 bases between. CDR3 nucleotide sequence: TGTGCCAGCAGCTACCGGGGGCCTCCCACAGATACGCAGTATTTT. It is translated as CASSYRGPPTDTQYF.

This chain links TRBV6-1 with TRBJ2-7; TRBD2 might be the D (5 bases). Trimming removed 6 bases from V and 0 bases from J, with 15 bases in between. The germline CDR1 and CDR2 sequences are MNHNS and SASEGT. The CDR3 covers 15 residues. For the CDR3, the DNA is TGTGCCAGCAGCGCCGGGGAGCCGAGCTCCTACGAGCAGTACTTC. This codes for CASSAGEPSSYEQYF.

J is TRBJ2-7 and V is TRBV7-8; D might be TRBD1 (5 bases). V was pared by 2 bases and J by 4 bases, with 15 bases between. CDR1 is SGHVS and CDR2 is FQNEAQ in the germline V gene. The CDR3 covers 15 residues. CDR3 protein: CASSLLSRVSYEQYF. The CDR3, as DNA: TGTGCCAGCAGCTTACTTTCCAGGGTTTCTTACGAGCAGTACTTC. The full variable domain, rest sourced from reference TRBV7-8 and TRBJ2-7, is GAGVSQSPRYKVAKRGQDVALRCDPISGHVSLFWYQQALGQGPEFLTYFQNEAQLDKSGLPSDRFFAERPEGSVSTLKIQRTQQEDSAVYLCASSLLSRVSYEQYFGPGTRLTVT.

The V and J genes are TRBV7-3 and TRBJ2-2, with TRBD2 matching 10 bases. CDR3 length: 15 residues. V was pared by 5 bases and J by 6 bases, with 6 bases of the junction left unmatched. Germline-derived CDR1 and CDR2 are SGHTA and FQGTGA. DNA of the CDR3: TGTGCCAGCAGCGCCAGCGGGGGGGCCGCCGGGGAGCTGTTTTTT. Protein product: CASSASGGAAGELFF.

V and J are TRBV5-4 and TRBJ2-3; D might be TRBD2 (6 bases). Germline CDR1 SGHNT, CDR2 YYREEE (reference sequence). Trimming took 5 bases from V and 4 from J, leaving 20 bases between them. CDR3 length: 16 residues. The CDR3 sequence: CASSRGEVRPSDTQYF. In DNA form, the CDR3 reads TGTGCCAGCAGTCGAGGGGAGGTGAGGCCCTCAGATACGCAGTATTTT. Full variable domain (missing parts from reference TRBV5-4 and TRBJ2-3): ETGVTQSPTHLIKTRGQQVTLRCSSQSGHNTVSWYQQALGQGPQFIFQYYREEENGRGNFPPRFSGLQFPNYSSELNVNALELDDSALYLCASSRGEVRPSDTQYFGPGTRLTVL.

This chain links TRBV7-6 with TRBJ2-3; D uncertain. The CDR3 extends over 12 amino acids. Germline V gives CDR1 SGHVS, CDR2 FNYEAQ. V dropped 1 base and J dropped 7 bases, with 6 bases sitting between them. CDR3 nucleotide sequence: TGTGCCAGCAGCTTAGGGCCTAATACGCAGTATTTT. As protein: CASSLGPNTQYF.

V and J are TRBV29-1 and TRBJ2-2, with D perhaps being TRBD1 or TRBD2 (5 bases each). The CDR3 runs to 13 residues. Germline CDR1 and CDR2: SQVTM and ANQGSEA. Trimming removed 6 bases at V and 5 bases at J, with 13 bases between. This CDR3 reads CSVVGTPTGELFF. As DNA, the CDR3 is TGCAGCGTGGTAGGGACGCCAACCGGGGAGCTGTTTTTT.

This clone was counted only a few times. The chain joins TRBV2 to TRBJ2-1; 13 bases map to TRBD2. Germline V gene lookup returns CDR1 SNHLY and CDR2 FYNNEI. CDR3 length: 14 amino acids. V trimming: 7 bases; J trimming: 9 bases; junction bases outside the gene matches: 6. The CDR3 protein is CASIGLAGAGEQFF. The CDR3, as DNA: TGTGCCAGCATTGGACTAGCGGGGGCCGGTGAGCAGTTCTTC.

This clone has only a few counts. This rearrangement joins TRBV5-1 to TRBJ1-6, with D possibly TRBD1 on 5 matching bases. CDR1 is SGHRS and CDR2 is YFSETQ in the germline V gene. V shed 4 bases and J shed 10 bases, with 21 bases lying between them. This CDR3 region has 16 residues. As DNA, the CDR3 is TGCGCCAGCAGCCTAAGGGGTCCAGGCCCTGGGTCACCCCTCCACTTT. The encoded protein is CASSLRGPGPGSPLHF.

Note on this clone: Germline is not matched at one junction end, which may reflect a read error. The J gene is TRBJ2-2, the V gene TRBV5-1; 8 bases fit TRBD1. Germline CDR1 and CDR2: SGHRS and YFSETQ. This CDR3 is built from 14 residues. The CDR3 sequence is CASSLGTGSGELFF. Written as DNA, the CDR3 is TGCGCCAGCAGTTTGGGGACAGGCTCCGGGGAGCTGTTTTTT. The whole variable domain, remainder taken from reference TRBV5-1 and TRBJ2-2, is KAGVTQTPRYLIKTRGQQVTLSCSPISGHRSVSWYQQTPGQGLQFLFEYFSETQRNKGNFPGRFSGRQFSNSRSEMNVSTLELGDSALYLCASSLGTGSGELFFGEGSRLTVL.

The rearrangement uses TRBV7-8 and TRBJ1-5, with 11 bases that match TRBD1. Germline lookup yields CDR1 SGHVS and CDR2 FQNEAQ. The CDR3 totals 16 residues. Trimming took 5 bases from V and 6 from J; bases not matched to a gene: 9. The CDR3 DNA follows: TGTGCCAGCAGCGCGAGGACAGGGGGCGCCCCTCAGCCCCAGCATTTT. This translates into CASSARTGGAPQPQHF.

The chain links TRBV5-5 to TRBJ1-6, with a weak D call TRBD1 (5 bases). This CDR3 spans 15 amino acids. Between the trimmed V and J ends, which lost 2 bases and 5 bases, there was a span of 11 bases. Germline values: CDR1 SGHKS, CDR2 YYEKEE (reference sequence). This chain's CDR3 is CASSFPDRNNSPLHF. CDR3 nucleotide sequence: TGTGCCAGCAGCTTCCCCGACAGAAATAATTCACCCCTCCACTTT.

V gene TRBV6-1 combines with J gene TRBJ1-2; D uncertain. Germline lookup yields CDR1 MNHNS and CDR2 SASEGT. The V end was cut by 1 base, the J end by 8 bases, with 5 bases between. This CDR3 is 11 amino acids long. As DNA, the CDR3 is TGTGCCAGCAGTGAAGGAAGGGGCTACACCTTC. Protein: CASSEGRGYTF.

The gene calls are TRBV7-8 and TRBJ1-5; no definite D call. Between the trimmed V and J ends, which lost 1 base and 9 bases, there was a span of 10 bases. The CDR3 runs to 13 residues. Germline CDR1 and CDR2: SGHVS and FQNEAQ. CDR3 DNA sequence: TGTGCCAGCAGCTTAGGGGATTTCGGGCCCCAGCATTTT. It encodes CASSLGDFGPQHF.

The chain recombines TRBV2 with TRBJ1-3; 8 nucleotides match TRBD1. CDR3 length: 18 amino acids. The trim removed 6 bases at V and 4 bases at J, leaving 17 bases unmatched. Per germline, CDR1 SNHLY and CDR2 FYNNEI. The CDR3 reads CASRPGQGTKDAGNTIYF. Here the CDR3 DNA reads TGTGCCAGCAGGCCCGGACAGGGAACAAAAGATGCAGGAAACACCATATATTTT.

The chain carries TRBV9 and TRBJ1-3; maybe TRBD1 (6 bases). V lost 4 bases to trimming and J lost 1 base, with 9 bases between them. The CDR3 is made up of 14 amino acids. Per germline, CDR1 SGDLS and CDR2 YYNGEE. CDR3 sequence reads: CASSQDRSGNTIYF. The CDR3 nucleotides are TGTGCCAGCAGCCAAGACAGGTCTGGAAACACCATATATTTT.

The V gene is TRBV11-1, the J gene TRBJ2-3; D may correspond to TRBD1 or TRBD2 (5 bases each). Trimming took 4 bases from V and 2 from J, leaving 22 bases between them. The CDR3 spans 18 residues. Per the germline V gene, CDR1 is SGHAT and CDR2 is FQDESV (reference sequence). The DNA for the CDR3 is TGTGCCAGCAGCTCCGGTGATGGGGGTTGGGCTTCCACAGATACGCAGTATTTT. Translation: CASSSGDGGWASTDTQYF.